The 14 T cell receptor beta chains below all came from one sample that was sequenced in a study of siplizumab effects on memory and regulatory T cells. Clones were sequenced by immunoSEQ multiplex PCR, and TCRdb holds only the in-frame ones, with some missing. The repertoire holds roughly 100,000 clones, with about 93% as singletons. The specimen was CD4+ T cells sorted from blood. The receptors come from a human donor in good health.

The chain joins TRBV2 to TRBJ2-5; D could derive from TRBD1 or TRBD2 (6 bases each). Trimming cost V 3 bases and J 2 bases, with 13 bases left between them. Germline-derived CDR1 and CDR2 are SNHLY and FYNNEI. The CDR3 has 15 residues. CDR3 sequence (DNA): TGTGCCAGCAGTGACCGGAGGGGGATTCAAGAGACCCAGTACTTC. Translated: CASSDRRGIQETQYF.

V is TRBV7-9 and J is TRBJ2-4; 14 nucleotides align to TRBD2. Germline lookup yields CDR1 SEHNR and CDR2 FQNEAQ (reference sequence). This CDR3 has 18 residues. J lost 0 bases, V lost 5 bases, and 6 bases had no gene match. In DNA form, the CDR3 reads TGTGCCAGCAGCGCTGGGACTAGCGGGAGTAAAGCCAAAAACATTCAGTACTTC. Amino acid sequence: CASSAGTSGSKAKNIQYF.

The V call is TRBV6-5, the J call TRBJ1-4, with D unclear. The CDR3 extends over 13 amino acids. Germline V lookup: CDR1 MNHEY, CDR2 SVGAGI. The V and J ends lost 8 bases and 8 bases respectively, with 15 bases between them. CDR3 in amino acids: CASQRGRFEKLFF. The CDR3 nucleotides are TGTGCCAGCCAGAGAGGACGGTTCGAAAAACTGTTTTTT.

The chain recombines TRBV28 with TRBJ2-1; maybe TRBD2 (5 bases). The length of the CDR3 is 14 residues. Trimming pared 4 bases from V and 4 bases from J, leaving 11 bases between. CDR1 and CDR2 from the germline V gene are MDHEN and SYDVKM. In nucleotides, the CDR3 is TGTGCCAGCAGTTACAGCGGAGTTTACAATGAGCAGTTCTTC. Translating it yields CASSYSGVYNEQFF.

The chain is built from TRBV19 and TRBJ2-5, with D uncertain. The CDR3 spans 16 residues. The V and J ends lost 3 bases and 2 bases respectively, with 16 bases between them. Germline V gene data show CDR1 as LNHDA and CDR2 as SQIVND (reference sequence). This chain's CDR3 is CASSMLPSGYQETQYF. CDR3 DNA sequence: TGTGCCAGTAGTATGTTACCCAGTGGCTATCAAGAGACCCAGTACTTC.

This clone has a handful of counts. The CDR3 loop reads CASSQDWETSSYNEQFF. In nucleotides, the CDR3 is TGCGCCAGCAGCCAAGATTGGGAGACGAGCTCCTACAATGAGCAGTTCTTC. This chain joins TRBV4-1 and TRBJ2-1, with a weak D call TRBD2 (5 bases). Germline V gives CDR1 MGHRA, CDR2 YSYEKL. Trimming shortened V by 0 bases and J by 0 bases, and 12 bases separated the two germline ends. CDR3 size: 17 residues.

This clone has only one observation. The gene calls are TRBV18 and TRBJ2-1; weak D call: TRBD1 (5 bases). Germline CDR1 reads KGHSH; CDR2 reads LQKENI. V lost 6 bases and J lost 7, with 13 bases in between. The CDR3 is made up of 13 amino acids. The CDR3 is CASSPTGQNEQFF. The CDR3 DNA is TGTGCCAGCTCCCCTACAGGTCAGAATGAGCAGTTCTTC.

The CDR3 spells CASSTRTSGITDTQYF. The CDR3 DNA sequence: TGTGCCAGCAGCACACGGACTAGCGGGATCACAGATACGCAGTATTTT. The chain carries TRBV11-2 and TRBJ2-3; TRBD2 agrees at 12 bases. CDR1 and CDR2 from the germline V gene are SGHAT and FQNNGV. V shed 5 bases and J 2 bases; nucleotides not matched to a gene: 5. The CDR3 has 16 residues. The full variable domain, its missing parts supplied by reference TRBV11-2 and TRBJ2-3, is EAGVAQSPRYKIIEKRQSVAFWCNPISGHATLYWYQQILGQGPKLLIQFQNNGVVDDSQLPKDRFSAERLKGVDSTLKIQPAKLEDSAVYLCASSTRTSGITDTQYFGPGTRLTVL.

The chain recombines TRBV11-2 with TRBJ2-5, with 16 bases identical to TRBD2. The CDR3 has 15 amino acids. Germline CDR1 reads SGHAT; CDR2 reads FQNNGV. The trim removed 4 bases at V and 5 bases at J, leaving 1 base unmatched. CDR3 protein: CASSSGLAGGETQYF. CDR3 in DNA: TGTGCCAGCAGCTCGGGACTAGCGGGGGGGGAGACCCAGTACTTC.

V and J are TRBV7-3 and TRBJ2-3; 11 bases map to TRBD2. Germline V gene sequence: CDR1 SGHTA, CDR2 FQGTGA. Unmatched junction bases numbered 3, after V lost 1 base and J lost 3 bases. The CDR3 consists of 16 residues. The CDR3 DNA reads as TGTGCCAGCAGCTTAATAGCGGGAGGGCCAACAGATACGCAGTATTTT. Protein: CASSLIAGGPTDTQYF.

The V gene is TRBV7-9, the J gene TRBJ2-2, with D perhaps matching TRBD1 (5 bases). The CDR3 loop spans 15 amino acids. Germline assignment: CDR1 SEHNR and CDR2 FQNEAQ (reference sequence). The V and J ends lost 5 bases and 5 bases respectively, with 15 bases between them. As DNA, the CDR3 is TGTGCCAGCAGCCCACCGTCAGGGTCGACCGGGGAGCTGTTTTTT. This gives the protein CASSPPSGSTGELFF.

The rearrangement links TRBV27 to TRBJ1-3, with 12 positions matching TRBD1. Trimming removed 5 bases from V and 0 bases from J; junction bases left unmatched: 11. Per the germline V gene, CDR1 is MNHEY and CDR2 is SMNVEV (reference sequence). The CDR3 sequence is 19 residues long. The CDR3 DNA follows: TGTGCCAGCAGTCCATCCGGGACAGGGGGCTTAAACTCTGGAAACACCATATATTTT. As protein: CASSPSGTGGLNSGNTIYF.

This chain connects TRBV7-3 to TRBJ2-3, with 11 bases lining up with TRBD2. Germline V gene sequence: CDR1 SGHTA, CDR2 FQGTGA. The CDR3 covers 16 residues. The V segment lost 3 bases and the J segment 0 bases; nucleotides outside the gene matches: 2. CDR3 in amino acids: CASSLTSGASTDTQYF. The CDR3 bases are TGTGCCAGCAGCTTGACTAGCGGGGCCAGCACAGATACGCAGTATTTT.

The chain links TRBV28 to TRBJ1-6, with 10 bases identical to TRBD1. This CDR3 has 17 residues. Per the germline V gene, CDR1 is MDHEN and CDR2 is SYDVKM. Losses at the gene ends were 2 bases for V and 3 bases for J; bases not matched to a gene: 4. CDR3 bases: TGTGCCAGCAGTTTAGCTGGGACAGGGGTCTATAATTCACCCCTCCACTTT. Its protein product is CASSLAGTGVYNSPLHF. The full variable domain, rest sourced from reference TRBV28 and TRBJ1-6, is DVKVTQSSRYLVKRTGEKVFLECVQDMDHENMFWYRQDPGLGLRLIYFSYDVKMKEKGDIPEGYSVSREKKERFSLILESASTNQTSMYLCASSLAGTGVYNSPLHFGNGTRLTVT.